The 2 T cell receptor beta chains in this list originate from one sample, sequenced in a study of blood T cell repertoires in COVID-19. The assay was immunoSEQ multiplex PCR, and TCRdb's table has in-frame clones only and misses some. This sample carries 80,000 or so clones, around three quarters of them seen once, and the ten largest clones take 4% to 6%. Source material: peripheral blood. All receptors derive from a woman in her sixties or seventies with acute or convalescent COVID-19.

CDR3 sequence reads: CASSWRRRAKDEQFF. CDR3 nucleotide sequence: TGTGCCAGCAGCTGGCGGCGGCGAGCGAAGGATGAGCAGTTCTTC. This chain connects TRBV6-2 or TRBV6-3 to TRBJ2-1; D remains ambiguous. CDR3 length equals 15 residues. Germline V CDR1 and CDR2: MNHEY, SVGEGT. Trimming shortened V by 6 bases and J by 8 bases, and 20 bases separated the two germline ends.

The chain carries TRBV20-1 and TRBJ2-1, with a weak D call TRBD2 (6 bases). The length of the CDR3 is 17 residues. Germline assignment: CDR1 DFQATT and CDR2 SNEGSKA (reference sequence). V lost 3 bases to trimming and J lost 7 bases, with 25 bases between them. CDR3 bases: TGCAGTGCTAGTGACCCCGCGGGACTCGAACCTTTGAATGAGCAGTTCTTC. This sequence encodes CSASDPAGLEPLNEQFF.